A single T cell receptor (beta chain) is shown here with its context. The data were obtained in a study of blood T cell repertoires in COVID-19. The overall study: Sites in the United States, Italy and Spain provided acute and convalescent COVID-19 samples. Nucleic acid was either cDNA or gDNA, and it came from T cells, B-cell-depleted T cells, or PBMCs.

Trimming stripped 1 base from V and 4 bases from J, with 9 bases between. The CDR3 runs 14 residues. Per the germline V gene, CDR1 is SGHTA and CDR2 is FQGNSA. Authors' data handling: Using reference gene primer amplification, nucleated cell counts were estimated. Repertoires were generated with immunoSEQ multiplex PCR, while TCRdb's copy carries only in-frame clones and drops some. V and J calls and clone size are as listed in that table; D and trimming were resolved from the DNA. This repertoire shows tens of thousands of clones, 85% to 90% found once; its top ten account for 6.7%. The rearrangement joins TRBV7-2 to TRBJ2-3, with D perhaps TRBD1 (5 bases). The TCR was taken from a woman older than 75 with active COVID-19. Source material: peripheral blood. CDR3 residues: CASSLVGRADTQYF. The CDR3 DNA follows: TGTGCCAGCAGCTTAGTAGGCAGGGCAGATACGCAGTATTTT.